The present entry profiles one T cell receptor beta chain with its context. Its target is not known. Germline V lookup: CDR1 LGHNT, CDR2 FRNRAP. V shed 1 base and J shed 7 bases, with 8 bases lying between them. The CDR3 sequence is 13 residues long. The sample belongs to a study of shared clonotypes between healthy human individuals. Across the whole study: CD4 naive and CD4 memory each took three plates per donor, while CD8 naive took two and CD8 memory one. Broader study findings: Lower generation probabilities were found for non-shared clonotypes than for those shared by all four donors.

Only Caucasian adults living in Nashville, Tennessee served as donors. From CD4+ cells came CD45RA+ naive and CD45RA-negative memory subsets. The repertoire was sequenced with immunoSEQ multiplex PCR; TCRdb's copy has only in-frame clones and lacks some. The table lists about 1.5 million clones, 95% to 99% of them singletons, with about 0.42% in the top ten. Sequenced: naive CD4+ T cells sorted from blood. Regarding subset: CD45RA+ positively selected. The source is a man between 25 and 39 years old in good health. This chain links TRBV12-5 with TRBJ1-5; the D gene is possibly TRBD1 (5 bases). The CDR3 spells CASGLGGGQPQHF. The CDR3 nucleotides read TGTGCTAGTGGTTTGGGGGGGGGACAGCCCCAGCATTTT.